This T cell receptor beta chain was observed in a study of blood T cell repertoires in COVID-19. About the study: Acute and convalescent COVID-19 samples came from the United States, Italy and Spain.

This CDR3 spans 16 amino acids. The ends lost 0 bases at V and 3 bases at J; junction bases unmatched: 5. The V gene's germline CDR1 is MRHNA and CDR2 SNTAGT. In the original processing: The assay estimated nucleated cells by amplifying reference gene primers. Generated by immunoSEQ multiplex PCR, the TCRdb table keeps only in-frame clones and is missing some. That table supplies the V and J calls and clone size; D and trimming were determined from the DNA. Of a few hundred thousand clones in the sample, approximately 86% are singletons; the top ten hold 1.5% to 2%. The chain combines TRBV6-4 with TRBJ2-3; 8 bases match TRBD2. Material for sequencing was PBMCs or T cells enriched from blood (not recorded which). The source of this sequence is a woman in her 50s who had recovered from COVID-19. For the CDR3, the DNA is TGTGCCAGCAGTGACTCGGCTACTAGCGGAACAGATACGCAGTATTTT. It yields the protein CASSDSATSGTDTQYF.